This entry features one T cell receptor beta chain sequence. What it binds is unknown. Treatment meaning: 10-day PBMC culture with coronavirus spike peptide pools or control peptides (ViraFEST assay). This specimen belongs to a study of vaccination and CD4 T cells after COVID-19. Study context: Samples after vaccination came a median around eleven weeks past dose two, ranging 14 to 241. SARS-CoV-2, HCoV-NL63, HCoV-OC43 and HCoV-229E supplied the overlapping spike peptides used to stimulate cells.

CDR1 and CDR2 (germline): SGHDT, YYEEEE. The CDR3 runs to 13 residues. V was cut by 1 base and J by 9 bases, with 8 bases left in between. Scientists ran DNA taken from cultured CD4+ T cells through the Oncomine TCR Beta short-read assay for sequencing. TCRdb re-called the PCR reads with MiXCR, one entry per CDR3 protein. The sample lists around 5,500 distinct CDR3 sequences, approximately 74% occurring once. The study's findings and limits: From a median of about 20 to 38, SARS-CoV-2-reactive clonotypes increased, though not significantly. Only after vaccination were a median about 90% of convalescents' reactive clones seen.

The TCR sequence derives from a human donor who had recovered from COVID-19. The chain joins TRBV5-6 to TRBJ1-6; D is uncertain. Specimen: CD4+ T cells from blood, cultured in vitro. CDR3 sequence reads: CASSLFLPSPLHF. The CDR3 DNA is TGTGCCAGCAGCTTGTTCCTGCCTTCACCCCTCCACTTT.